This TCR beta chain was identified in a study of blood T cells in healthy people across ages. The study, taken as a whole, reports: The study lacked donor CMV status, which possibly confounded expanded clonotype changes. Percentage of naive T cells showed a strong correlation with TCR beta diversity. While age rose, TCR beta diversity per million T cells dropped in a roughly linear way.

The authors ran a second PCR of about 7 to 11 cycles using a sample-barcoded 5' primer and a J-beta primer mix. Every sample returned 2.5 million or more CDR3-containing paired-end reads. Each CDR3 protein gets one entry after TCRdb re-called the 5' RACE reads with MiXCR. The repertoire holds 780,000 or so distinct CDR3 sequences, with around 50% as singletons. Concerning this clonotype: Its cognate antigen is unknown.

The germline gives CDR1 SNHLY, CDR2 FYNNEI. With V trimmed by 8 bases and J by 6 bases, 25 bases remained unmatched. The CDR3 runs to 19 residues. This receptor was identified in a man in his forties or fifties in good health. The sample consisted of blood. The rearrangement joins TRBV2 to TRBJ1-5, with 7 bases matching TRBD1. This chain's CDR3 is CASSGGTVLDVVEGQPQHF. The CDR3 bases are TGTGCCAGCTCCGGGGGGACAGTTTTGGATGTGGTGGAGGGTCAGCCCCAGCATTTT. The full variable domain, its missing parts supplied by reference TRBV2 and TRBJ1-5, is EPEVTQTPSHQVTQMGQEVILRCVPISNHLYFYWYRQILGQKVEFLVSFYNNEISEKSEIFDDQFSVERPDGSNFTLKIRSTKLEDSAMYFCASSGGTVLDVVEGQPQHFGDGTRLSIL.